This entry lists 28 T cell receptor beta chains sequenced from one sample in a study of T cell responses to AZD1222 COVID-19 vaccine. The assay was immunoSEQ multiplex PCR, and TCRdb's table has in-frame clones only and misses some. Found here are 130,000 or so clones, 80% to 95% of them singletons; the top ten hold less than 0.95%. Sequenced material: peripheral blood, taken on day 0 of MenACWY control vaccination. These receptors were collected from an adult in good health.

This chain connects TRBV11-3 to TRBJ1-1; 7 positions agree with TRBD1. V lost 5 bases and J lost 1; bases outside the gene matches: 1. The CDR3 sequence is 13 residues long. Per germline, CDR1 SGHNT and CDR2 YENEEA. DNA for the CDR3: TGTGCCAGCAGCAGGGGGCAGAACACTGAAGCTTTCTTT. Translating gives CASSRGQNTEAFF.

This sequence joins TRBV6-5 and TRBJ2-7; 10 nucleotides align to TRBD1. The CDR3 covers 12 residues. The junction had 7 bases not matched to a gene; V was cut back by 10 bases and J by 7 bases. The germline V gene encodes CDR1 MNHEY and CDR2 SVGAGI. The CDR3, as DNA: TGTGCCACCCGGGACAGGGGCGGGGAGCAGTACTTC. This codes for CATRDRGGEQYF.

V gene TRBV18 combines with J gene TRBJ1-1; 7 bases fit TRBD1. CDR3 length equals 14 residues. Germline V gene lookup returns CDR1 KGHSH and CDR2 LQKENI. V gave up 2 bases and J gave up 4 bases; unmatched junction bases: 4. CDR3 sequence reads: CASSPDRVITEAFF. As DNA, the CDR3 is TGTGCCAGCTCACCAGACAGGGTAATCACTGAAGCTTTCTTT. Variable domain in full (rest from reference TRBV18 and TRBJ1-1): NAGVMQNPRHLVRRRGQEARLRCSPMKGHSHVYWYRQLPEEGLKFMVYLQKENIIDESGMPKERFSAEFPKEGPSILRIQQVVRGDSAAYFCASSPDRVITEAFFGQGTRLTVV.

The rearrangement uses TRBV5-1 and TRBJ2-4; 12 bases agree with TRBD1. This CDR3 comprises 15 residues. Germline CDR1 and CDR2: SGHRS and YFSETQ. J was trimmed by 8 bases and V by 6 bases; bases with no gene match: 9. The CDR3 here is CASTPGQGAGDIQYF. As DNA, the CDR3 is TGCGCCAGCACCCCGGGACAGGGGGCGGGGGACATTCAGTACTTC.

The rearrangement links TRBV5-1 to TRBJ1-1; maybe TRBD1 (5 bases). Germline V CDR1 and CDR2: SGHRS, YFSETQ. This CDR3 spans 14 amino acids. Trimming cost V 3 bases and J 0 bases, with 9 bases left between them. In DNA, the CDR3 is TGCGCCAGCAGCTCGGGGACCATGAACACTGAAGCTTTCTTT. It is translated as CASSSGTMNTEAFF.

The chain carries TRBV19 and TRBJ1-3; D perhaps matches TRBD1 (6 bases). This CDR3 is built from 16 residues. The V and J ends lost 3 bases and 4 bases respectively, with 16 bases between them. Germline loops: CDR1 LNHDA, CDR2 SQIVND (reference sequence). CDR3 residues: CASSIPGRGAGNTIYF. The CDR3 DNA follows: TGTGCCAGTAGTATTCCGGGCAGGGGTGCCGGAAACACCATATATTTT.

J is TRBJ1-1 and V is TRBV19; D ambiguous. This CDR3 contains 13 residues. The V and J ends lost 1 base and 11 bases respectively, with 14 bases between them. Germline lookup yields CDR1 LNHDA and CDR2 SQIVND (reference sequence). Written as DNA, the CDR3 is TGTGCCAGTAGTATAGCCGGGCCAGCGGCGGCTTTCTTT. Amino acid sequence: CASSIAGPAAAFF.

V and J are TRBV28 and TRBJ1-3; TRBD1 matches 7 bases. After removal of 2 bases from V and 0 bases from J, the junction contained 13 bases not matched to a gene. The germline gives CDR1 MDHEN, CDR2 SYDVKM. This CDR3 is built from 19 residues. Here the CDR3 reads CASSLPLGTVGPSGNTIYF. The CDR3 DNA reads as TGTGCCAGCAGTTTACCCTTGGGGACAGTCGGTCCCTCTGGAAACACCATATATTTT.

The rearrangement joins TRBV28 to TRBJ2-4, with TRBD1 identical over 7 bases. CDR1 is MDHEN and CDR2 is SYDVKM in the germline V gene. The CDR3 extends over 13 amino acids. The junction had 2 bases not matched to a gene; V was cut back by 3 bases and J by 6 bases. The CDR3 reads CASSFQGVNIQYF. The DNA of the CDR3 is TGTGCCAGCAGTTTTCAGGGGGTAAACATTCAGTACTTC.

The chain links TRBV5-1 to TRBJ1-5; the D is unclear. The V end lost 5 bases, the J end lost 5 bases, and 11 bases lay between the germline ends. The V gene's germline CDR1 is SGHRS and CDR2 YFSETQ. The CDR3 totals 13 residues. The CDR3 bases are TGCGCCAGCAGGTCCGAACCGGATCAGCCCCAGCATTTT. Its protein is CASRSEPDQPQHF.

The chain joins TRBV2 to TRBJ1-1, with 9 bases lining up with TRBD1. The germline gives CDR1 SNHLY, CDR2 FYNNEI. The CDR3 contains 14 residues. V shed 7 bases and J 5 bases; nucleotides not matched to a gene: 8. In DNA form, the CDR3 reads TGTGCCAGCAATCCACAGGGGGCGGGTACTGAAGCTTTCTTT. Its protein is CASNPQGAGTEAFF.

The chain joins TRBV5-6 to TRBJ2-1; TRBD2 matches 10 bases. The CDR3 extends over 14 amino acids. The trim removed 2 bases at V and 7 bases at J, leaving 3 bases unmatched. Germline lookup yields CDR1 SGHDT and CDR2 YYEEEE. The CDR3 region is CASSLPSGSNEQFF. The CDR3 DNA reads TGTGCCAGCAGCTTACCTAGCGGGAGTAATGAGCAGTTCTTC.

Note on this clone: The sample has other DNA sequences that encode this CDR3 too. The chain has TRBV29-1 and TRBJ1-1, with D hard to call. The CDR3 consists of 12 residues. Germline V CDR1 and CDR2: SQVTM, ANQGSEA. Trimming took 2 bases from V and 1 from J, leaving 5 bases between them. This chain's CDR3 is CSVEKGNTEAFF. The CDR3 DNA follows: TGCAGCGTTGAAAAGGGGAACACTGAAGCTTTCTTT.

The chain links TRBV9 to TRBJ1-1; possible D gene TRBD1, 5 bases. V was trimmed by 0 bases and J by 3 bases, leaving 12 bases between them. The CDR3 consists of 15 residues. In germline, CDR1 is SGDLS, CDR2 YYNGEE. For the CDR3, the DNA is TGTGCCAGCAGCGTAGCTTGGTGGGACGACACTGAAGCTTTCTTT. This translates into CASSVAWWDDTEAFF. Variable domain in full (rest from reference TRBV9 and TRBJ1-1): DSGVTQTPKHLITATGQRVTLRCSPRSGDLSVYWYQQSLDQGLQFLIQYYNGEERAKGNILERFSAQQFPDLHSELNLSSLELGDSALYFCASSVAWWDDTEAFFGQGTRLTVV.

CDR3 loop: CASSLAFRGQPQHF. In DNA, the CDR3 is TGTGCCAGCAGTTTAGCCTTCCGAGGTCAGCCCCAGCATTTT. The chain joins TRBV27 to TRBJ1-5; D not resolved. Per the germline V gene, CDR1 is MNHEY and CDR2 is SMNVEV (reference sequence). The CDR3 is 14 amino acids. Trimming stripped 2 bases from V and 6 bases from J, with 11 bases between.

The rearrangement joins TRBV5-8 to TRBJ2-1, with D possibly being TRBD2 (5 bases). V was trimmed by 4 bases and J by 3 bases, leaving 11 bases between them. The CDR3 consists of 14 residues. Germline V gene lookup returns CDR1 SGHTS and CDR2 YDEGEE. The CDR3 bases are TGTGCCAGCAGCCGGGATGCGCTCTACAATGAGCAGTTCTTC. Protein sequence: CASSRDALYNEQFF.

The chain carries TRBV6-2 or TRBV6-3 and TRBJ2-2, with D perhaps matching TRBD1 (6 bases). Trimming pared 0 bases from V and 1 base from J, leaving 12 bases between. Germline assignment: CDR1 MNHEY and CDR2 SVGEGT. CDR3 length: 17 residues. CDR3 in amino acids: CASSYSMLGQNTGELFF. The CDR3 DNA sequence: TGTGCCAGCAGTTACTCGATGTTGGGACAGAACACCGGGGAGCTGTTTTTT.

The rearrangement uses TRBV4-3 and TRBJ2-5; D unresolved. CDR1 and CDR2 from the germline V gene are LGHNA and YSLEER. Deletions cut 2 bases from V and 1 base from J, with 17 bases between. This CDR3 contains 17 residues. CDR3 DNA: TGCGCCAGCAGCCAACAACACGTCCCCACACGCCAAGAGACCCAGTACTTC. Its translation: CASSQQHVPTRQETQYF.

This chain joins TRBV6-4 and TRBJ1-2; tentative D call: TRBD1 (5 bases). V was clipped by 0 bases and J by 7 bases, with 9 bases between them. CDR3 length equals 13 residues. Per germline, CDR1 MRHNA and CDR2 SNTAGT. The CDR3 region has the DNA TGTGCCAGCAGTGACTCGAGGGGAACTGGCTACACCTTC. Encoded protein: CASSDSRGTGYTF.

This chain connects TRBV19 to TRBJ2-7; the D is unclear. The CDR3 length is 13 residues. The V end was cut by 0 bases, the J end by 3 bases, with 6 bases between. CDR1 is LNHDA and CDR2 is SQIVND in the germline V gene (reference sequence). CDR3 sequence reads: CASSIEMDYEQYF. In nucleotides, the CDR3 is TGTGCCAGTAGTATAGAGATGGACTACGAGCAGTACTTC.

The J gene is TRBJ1-3, the V gene TRBV18; TRBD1 matches at 8 bases. This CDR3 comprises 15 residues. In germline, CDR1 is KGHSH, CDR2 LQKENI. V trimming: 3 bases; J trimming: 3 bases; junction bases outside the gene matches: 4. CDR3 coding DNA: TGTGCCAGCTCACCTTTCGGACAGGGTGGAAACACCATATATTTT. Its protein product is CASSPFGQGGNTIYF. Looking up the rest from reference TRBV18 and TRBJ1-3 gives the full variable domain: NAGVMQNPRHLVRRRGQEARLRCSPMKGHSHVYWYRQLPEEGLKFMVYLQKENIIDESGMPKERFSAEFPKEGPSILRIQQVVRGDSAAYFCASSPFGQGGNTIYFGEGSWLTVV.

Comment on this clone: One junction end does not reproduce the germline sequence, and a read error may be involved. V and J are TRBV6-1 and TRBJ1-1; 10 nucleotides agree with TRBD1. The germline V gene has CDR1 MNHNS and CDR2 SASEGT. The CDR3 consists of 15 residues. The chain's CDR3 is CASSEPGQGNAEAFF. In nucleotides, the CDR3 is TGTGCCAGCAGTGAACCGGGACAGGGGAACGCTGAAGCTTTCTTT.

This chain connects TRBV9 to TRBJ2-3, with D hard to call. The CDR3 is 13 amino acids. V dropped 0 bases and J dropped 1 base, with 3 bases sitting between them. Germline lookup yields CDR1 SGDLS and CDR2 YYNGEE. The CDR3, as DNA: TGTGCCAGCAGCGTAGATGGCACAGATACGCAGTATTTT. Encoded protein: CASSVDGTDTQYF.

The chain carries TRBV6-1 and TRBJ2-5; 14 bases are shared with TRBD2. Per the germline V gene, CDR1 is MNHNS and CDR2 is SASEGT. Germline trimming cut 1 base from V and 2 bases from J; bases unmatched to any gene: 3. This CDR3 comprises 17 residues. The CDR3 here is CASSEVGLAGVQETQYF. As DNA, the CDR3 is TGTGCCAGCAGTGAAGTGGGACTAGCGGGGGTGCAAGAGACCCAGTACTTC.

V usage is TRBV25-1 and J usage is TRBJ1-1; D unclear. CDR1 and CDR2 from the germline V gene are MGHDK and SYGVNS. This CDR3 has 11 amino acids. The V end was cut by 6 bases, the J end by 6 bases, with 8 bases between. CDR3 amino acids: CASREGPEAFF. In DNA form, the CDR3 reads TGTGCCAGCAGAGAAGGGCCTGAAGCTTTCTTT.

V gene TRBV28 combines with J gene TRBJ1-2, with D possibly being TRBD1 (6 bases). This CDR3 has 14 residues. The germline V and J ends were trimmed by 9 bases and 8 bases, with 22 bases remaining between them. The germline CDR1 and CDR2 sequences are MDHEN and SYDVKM. The CDR3 DNA reads as TGTGCCAGTCGGACAGCGGACAGACTTTTAGGCTACACCTTC. It encodes CASRTADRLLGYTF.

The chain is built from TRBV19 and TRBJ1-6; D may be TRBD1 (6 bases). The CDR3 has 15 amino acids. Germline values: CDR1 LNHDA, CDR2 SQIVND (reference sequence). CDR3 residues: CATNTGGRESSPLHF. Written as DNA, the CDR3 is TGTGCTACCAATACCGGGGGCAGGGAGTCATCACCCCTCCACTTT.

V and J are TRBV11-3 and TRBJ2-1, with D tentatively TRBD2 (5 bases). Germline CDR1 and CDR2: SGHNT and YENEEA. V was pared by 3 bases and J by 7 bases, with 10 bases between. The length of the CDR3 is 13 residues. The chain's CDR3 is CASSFGLGNEQFF. The CDR3, as DNA: TGTGCCAGCAGCTTTGGACTGGGGAATGAGCAGTTCTTC.